This TCR beta chain was identified during a study of siplizumab effects on memory and regulatory T cells. This clone was seen just once. As yet, its antigen is unknown. V was pared by 2 bases and J by 1 base, with 16 bases between. Germline lookup yields CDR1 GTSNPN and CDR2 SVGIG (reference sequence). This CDR3 spans 16 amino acids. Study-level points and caveats: The study did not confirm that proliferating Tregs from siplizumab cultures were suppressive. The alloreactive clones that mapped to unstimulated subsets made up only a minor fraction. Proliferating clones, CD4+ or CD8+, lacked an assignable naive or memory phenotype in roughly 80-95% of cases. Naive T cells were seen as more diverse than memory cells and as major alloresponse contributors.

TCRdb keeps only in-frame clones here, not all; method: immunoSEQ multiplex PCR. The sample lists 100,000 to 120,000 clones; approximately 92% were seen once. This receptor was identified in a human donor in good health. This chain connects TRBV30 to TRBJ2-3, with D unclear. The sequencing sample was made of CD4+ T cells sorted from blood. CDR3 residues: CAWSSHLRAGTDTQYF. The CDR3 coding sequence is TGTGCCTGGAGTTCCCACCTGAGAGCCGGCACAGATACGCAGTATTTT.